A single sample gave rise to the 32 T cell receptor beta chains below, sequenced in a study of cytomegalovirus exposure and HLA in healthy donors. PCR employed 60 Vbeta and 13 Jbeta primers. Clones were sequenced by immunoSEQ multiplex PCR, and TCRdb holds only the in-frame ones, with some missing. The table includes under 130,000 clones, around 84% detected once. The sample was PBMCs. These receptors were taken from a young man in good health and CMV-seronegative.

J is TRBJ2-3 and V is TRBV28; D is undetermined. Germline CDR1 is MDHEN and CDR2 is SYDVKM. There are 11 residues in the CDR3. Deletions cut 5 bases from V and 6 bases from J, with 6 bases between. DNA of the CDR3: TGTGCCAGCAGTCTAACGGATACGCAGTATTTT. Amino acid sequence: CASSLTDTQYF.

The chain employs TRBV7-9 and TRBJ2-5; TRBD2 matches at 7 bases. With 9 bases clipped from V and 0 bases from J, the junction kept 10 bases outside the gene matches. CDR3 length: 15 residues. Germline V gene lookup returns CDR1 SEHNR and CDR2 FQNEAQ (reference sequence). The CDR3 reads CARWGGKLNQETQYF. In DNA form, the CDR3 reads TGTGCCAGATGGGGAGGGAAACTTAACCAAGAGACCCAGTACTTC.

The chain combines TRBV9 with TRBJ1-2; D unresolved. CDR3 length: 14 residues. V dropped 0 bases and J dropped 8 bases, with 14 bases sitting between them. The V gene's germline CDR1 is SGDLS and CDR2 YYNGEE. The CDR3 sequence: CASSVVVDRGGYTF. The DNA for the CDR3 is TGTGCCAGCAGCGTAGTGGTGGATAGAGGAGGCTACACCTTC.

This chain links TRBV5-6 with TRBJ1-5; D might be TRBD1 (6 bases). V shed 1 base and J shed 3 bases, with 14 bases lying between them. Germline V gene data show CDR1 as SGHDT and CDR2 as YYEEEE. The CDR3 is 16 residues long. The CDR3 loop reads CASSLRGFNNNQPQHF. As DNA, the CDR3 is TGTGCCAGCAGCTTGAGGGGGTTCAATAACAATCAGCCCCAGCATTTT.

The chain combines TRBV7-6 with TRBJ1-2; weak D call: TRBD1 (5 bases). The CDR3 is 17 residues long. Trimming stripped 1 base from V and 5 bases from J, with 20 bases between. Germline CDR1 reads SGHVS; CDR2 reads FNYEAQ. CDR3: CASSLDQVRGEGYGYTF. The CDR3 nucleotides are TGTGCCAGCAGCTTAGATCAAGTGCGGGGGGAGGGTTATGGCTACACCTTC. The whole variable domain, filled in from reference TRBV7-6 and TRBJ1-2, reads GAGVSQSPRYKVTKRGQDVALRCDPISGHVSLYWYRQALGQGPEFLTYFNYEAQQDKSGLPNDRFSAERPEGSISTLTIQRTEQRDSAMYRCASSLDQVRGEGYGYTFGSGTRLTVV.

This clone was seen a handful of times. This chain joins TRBV7-8 and TRBJ1-4, with D possibly matching TRBD1 (6 bases). Between the trimmed V and J ends, which lost 1 base and 8 bases, there was a span of 14 bases. The length of the CDR3 is 15 residues. Germline CDR1 reads SGHVS; CDR2 reads FQNEAQ. This chain's CDR3 is CASSLVRGVNEKLFF. As DNA, the CDR3 is TGTGCCAGCAGCTTAGTCAGGGGAGTCAACGAAAAACTGTTTTTT.

The chain combines TRBV4-3 with TRBJ1-1; 8 bases map to TRBD1. V shed 4 bases and J 2 bases; nucleotides not matched to a gene: 3. This CDR3 region has 14 residues. Germline V gene lookup returns CDR1 LGHNA and CDR2 YSLEER. The CDR3 is CASSRGQGNTEAFF. The DNA of the CDR3 is TGCGCCAGCAGCCGTGGACAGGGTAACACTGAAGCTTTCTTT.

This clone was seen more than once but under ten times. The J gene is TRBJ1-2, the V gene TRBV6-4; TRBD1 matches at 9 bases. The V and J ends lost 6 bases and 8 bases, in that order; junction bases with no gene match: 7. Germline V CDR1 and CDR2: MRHNA, SNTAGT. This CDR3 has 13 amino acids. The CDR3 reads CASSPDRGRGYTF. The DNA of the CDR3 is TGTGCCAGCAGCCCGGACAGGGGTAGGGGCTACACCTTC.

The count of this clone is one. This chain links TRBV7-2 with TRBJ2-3; 15 bases are a match to TRBD2. CDR3 length: 16 residues. V lost 1 base to trimming and J lost 6 bases; unmatched junction nucleotides: 2. Germline CDR1 and CDR2: SGHTA and FQGNSA. The CDR3 reads CASSLGTSGRADTQYF. CDR3 bases: TGTGCCAGCAGCTTAGGGACTAGCGGGAGGGCCGATACGCAGTATTTT.

This clone came up once. The chain couples TRBV4-1 to TRBJ2-7; 11 bases map to TRBD2. J gave up 4 bases and V 6 bases, and 8 bases lay outside the gene matches. Germline CDR1 MGHRA, CDR2 YSYEKL. This CDR3 has 15 amino acids. CDR3 bases: TGCGCCAGCAGTCCTACTAGCGGGAGTTGGTACGAGCAGTACTTC. Its protein product is CASSPTSGSWYEQYF.

V and J are TRBV6-5 and TRBJ2-7, with a weak D call TRBD1 (6 bases). The CDR3 is 16 residues long. The germline gives CDR1 MNHEY, CDR2 SVGAGI. Trimming took off 2 bases at V and 2 bases at J, with 16 bases between the two ends. The CDR3 DNA follows: TGTGCCAGCAGTTACATCCGGCAGGGGCACCCCTACGAGCAGTACTTC. Protein sequence: CASSYIRQGHPYEQYF.

The chain is built from TRBV18 and TRBJ1-1; TRBD1 matches at 8 bases. The CDR3 is made up of 15 amino acids. Germline lookup yields CDR1 KGHSH and CDR2 LQKENI. Losses at the gene ends were 0 bases for V and 7 bases for J; bases not matched to a gene: 7. The CDR3 here is CASSPPSTGVDEAFF. The CDR3 region has the DNA TGTGCCAGCTCACCACCCTCGACAGGGGTTGATGAAGCTTTCTTT.

The gene calls are TRBV6-5 and TRBJ2-5; D is perhaps TRBD2 (6 bases). The CDR3 is made up of 16 amino acids. Trimming cost V 0 bases and J 5 bases, with 16 bases left between them. Germline V gene sequence: CDR1 MNHEY, CDR2 SVGAGI. The CDR3 is CASSYSGGRGQETQYF. In nucleotides, the CDR3 is TGTGCCAGCAGTTACTCGGGGGGTAGGGGTCAGGAGACCCAGTACTTC.

V gene TRBV2 combines with J gene TRBJ1-2, with 8 bases aligning to TRBD1. Looked up from germline, CDR1 is SNHLY and CDR2 is FYNNEI. The CDR3 length is 15 residues. V shed 2 bases and J 2 bases; nucleotides not matched to a gene: 4. DNA for the CDR3: TGTGCCAGCAGTGAATACCGGACAGGGAACTATGGCTACACCTTC. This gives the protein CASSEYRTGNYGYTF.

V gene TRBV9 combines with J gene TRBJ2-3; 9 bases match TRBD2. The J segment lost 2 bases and the V segment lost 4 bases, leaving 5 bases of the junction unmatched. Germline loops: CDR1 SGDLS, CDR2 YYNGEE. CDR3 length equals 15 residues. Here the CDR3 DNA reads TGTGCCAGCAGCCCTATGGGACTAGCCACAGATACGCAGTATTTT. Amino acids: CASSPMGLATDTQYF.

CDR3 in amino acids: CASSNDGGAYNEQFF. The CDR3 bases are TGTGCCAGCAGCAACGACGGGGGGGCGTACAATGAGCAGTTCTTC. The V and J genes are TRBV7-2 and TRBJ2-1, with 8 bases matching TRBD2. Germline V gene lookup returns CDR1 SGHTA and CDR2 FQGNSA. With 5 bases clipped from V and 4 bases from J, the junction kept 7 bases outside the gene matches. The CDR3 consists of 15 residues.

This CDR3 reads CASSPGLASNEQFF. The DNA of the CDR3 is TGCGCCAGCAGCCCGGGACTAGCGTCGAATGAGCAGTTCTTC. The rearrangement joins TRBV5-1 to TRBJ2-1; 10 bases are shared with TRBD2. Germline loops: CDR1 SGHRS, CDR2 YFSETQ. The CDR3 covers 14 residues. Trimming took 4 bases from V and 7 from J; bases not matched to a gene: 5.

The J gene is TRBJ2-7, the V gene TRBV19; TRBD1 aligns across 9 bases. The CDR3 has 13 residues. V shed 5 bases and J 5 bases; nucleotides not matched to a gene: 4. From germline, CDR1 is LNHDA and CDR2 SQIVND (reference sequence). The CDR3 DNA reads TGTGCCAGTAGTCTCAGGACAGGGGACGAGCAGTACTTC. It encodes CASSLRTGDEQYF.

The V and J genes are TRBV9 and TRBJ2-1, with 8 bases identical to TRBD1. The CDR3 has 12 amino acids. Trimming cost V 3 bases and J 12 bases; bases outside gene matches: 5. Germline CDR1 SGDLS, CDR2 YYNGEE. The CDR3: CASSENRGTQFF. CDR3 nucleotide sequence: TGTGCCAGCAGCGAGAACAGGGGGACGCAGTTCTTC.

This chain uses TRBV5-1 with TRBJ2-3; TRBD2 matches at 11 bases. This CDR3 is 15 amino acids long. CDR1 is SGHRS, CDR2 YFSETQ, per germline. Unmatched junction bases numbered 3, after V lost 4 bases and J lost 2 bases. The CDR3 sequence: CASSVSGGDTDTQYF. CDR3 bases: TGCGCCAGCAGCGTTAGCGGGGGGGACACAGATACGCAGTATTTT.

This clone has only one observation. This chain joins TRBV9 and TRBJ2-2; 8 bases fit TRBD1. The CDR3 is made up of 15 amino acids. V gave up 5 bases and J gave up 4 bases; unmatched junction bases: 7. Germline V lookup: CDR1 SGDLS, CDR2 YYNGEE. For the CDR3, the DNA is TGTGCCAGCAGTATGACAGGGGCGGGCACCGGGGAGCTGTTTTTT. Protein product: CASSMTGAGTGELFF.

This chain joins TRBV2 and TRBJ2-1; 14 bases align to TRBD2. Germline CDR1 is SNHLY and CDR2 is FYNNEI. V lost 6 bases and J lost 16; bases outside the gene matches: 11. The CDR3 length is 14 residues. Written as DNA, the CDR3 is TGTGCCAGCAGCCCCTTGACTAGCGGGGGGGTTGGTTTCTTC. This sequence encodes CASSPLTSGGVGFF. The entire variable domain, with the rest obtained from reference TRBV2 and TRBJ2-1, is as follows: EPEVTQTPSHQVTQMGQEVILRCVPISNHLYFYWYRQILGQKVEFLVSFYNNEISEKSEIFDDQFSVERPDGSNFTLKIRSTKLEDSAMYFCASSPLTSGGVGFFGPGTRLTVL.

V and J are TRBV29-1 and TRBJ2-2; unclear D gene. CDR1 SQVTM and CDR2 ANQGSEA come from the germline V gene. The CDR3 extends over 13 amino acids. Trimming took 4 bases from V and 1 from J, leaving 7 bases between them. The CDR3: CSVGDGNTGELFF. The CDR3 DNA sequence: TGCAGCGTTGGAGACGGGAACACCGGGGAGCTGTTTTTT.

The chain carries TRBV9 and TRBJ1-1, with D unresolved. CDR1 and CDR2 (germline): SGDLS, YYNGEE. Trimming left V 0 bases short and J 8 bases short, with 8 bases between. The CDR3 length is 12 residues. This CDR3 is CASSVVSGEAFF. The CDR3 DNA follows: TGTGCCAGCAGCGTAGTGTCGGGGGAAGCTTTCTTT.

This clone came up once. The chain joins TRBV29-1 to TRBJ2-1, with 9 bases that match TRBD2. Germline V gene data show CDR1 as SQVTM and CDR2 as ANQGSEA. This CDR3 has 15 residues. The V gene end was trimmed by 6 bases and the J gene end by 5 bases; junction bases not matched to a gene: 11. CDR3 loop: CSVSEGGGGNNEQFF. The CDR3 DNA reads as TGCAGCGTCTCCGAGGGCGGGGGGGGAAACAATGAGCAGTTCTTC.

This chain uses TRBV11-2 with TRBJ2-1, with 7 bases aligning to TRBD2. Germline V lookup: CDR1 SGHAT, CDR2 FQNNGV. This CDR3 is 15 amino acids long. J was trimmed by 0 bases and V by 5 bases; bases with no gene match: 4. The CDR3 DNA follows: TGTGCCAGCAGCCCGGGCGGGAGCTCCTACAATGAGCAGTTCTTC. Translation gives CASSPGGSSYNEQFF.

This clone was counted only a few times. This chain joins TRBV6-4 and TRBJ1-6, with D tentatively TRBD1 (5 bases). The ends were cut back, 0 bases at V and 7 bases at J, with 10 bases in the middle. The germline V gene has CDR1 MRHNA and CDR2 SNTAGT. CDR3 size: 15 residues. CDR3 DNA: TGTGCCAGCAGTGACTCGAATGGGGGGAATTCACCCCTCCACTTT. It is translated as CASSDSNGGNSPLHF.

The chain combines TRBV13 with TRBJ2-1, with D maybe TRBD1 (6 bases). The CDR3 is 13 amino acids. CDR1 PRHDT and CDR2 FYEKMQ come from the germline V gene (reference sequence). The V end lost 7 bases, the J end lost 6 bases, and 13 bases lay between the germline ends. CDR3 protein: CASMSGDVNEQFF. For the CDR3, the DNA is TGTGCCAGCATGTCAGGGGATGTCAATGAGCAGTTCTTC.

This clone appeared a few times. The CDR3 here is CASSQVVREVEKLFF. CDR3 nucleotides: TGCGCCAGCAGCCAAGTTGTAAGGGAGGTCGAAAAACTGTTTTTT. This chain joins TRBV4-1 and TRBJ1-4, with unresolved D. V shed 1 base and J shed 8 bases, with 14 bases lying between them. Germline CDR1 reads MGHRA; CDR2 reads YSYEKL. The length of the CDR3 is 15 residues.

This clone appeared once. This sequence joins TRBV28 and TRBJ2-1; D not resolved. Trimming removed 6 bases from V and 7 bases from J, with 4 bases in between. This CDR3 has 10 residues. CDR1 MDHEN and CDR2 SYDVKM come from the germline V gene. CDR3 amino acids: CASSLNEQFF. The CDR3 DNA is TGTGCCAGCAGCCTGAATGAGCAGTTCTTC.

The V call is TRBV2, the J call TRBJ1-1; D remains unclear. This CDR3 has 12 residues. Per the germline V gene, CDR1 is SNHLY and CDR2 is FYNNEI. V was clipped by 5 bases and J by 7 bases, with 11 bases between them. This CDR3 is CASSFRRDEAFF. The CDR3 nucleotides read TGTGCCAGCAGTTTTCGACGGGATGAAGCTTTCTTT.

V and J are TRBV6-6 and TRBJ2-3, with TRBD2 matching 8 bases. Trimming removed 8 bases from V and 6 bases from J; junction bases left unmatched: 10. CDR3 length: 14 amino acids. Germline CDR1 is MNHNY and CDR2 is SVGAGI (reference sequence). The CDR3 spells CASSELAGPDTQYF. Written as DNA, the CDR3 is TGTGCCAGCTCGGAGCTAGCGGGCCCGGATACGCAGTATTTT.